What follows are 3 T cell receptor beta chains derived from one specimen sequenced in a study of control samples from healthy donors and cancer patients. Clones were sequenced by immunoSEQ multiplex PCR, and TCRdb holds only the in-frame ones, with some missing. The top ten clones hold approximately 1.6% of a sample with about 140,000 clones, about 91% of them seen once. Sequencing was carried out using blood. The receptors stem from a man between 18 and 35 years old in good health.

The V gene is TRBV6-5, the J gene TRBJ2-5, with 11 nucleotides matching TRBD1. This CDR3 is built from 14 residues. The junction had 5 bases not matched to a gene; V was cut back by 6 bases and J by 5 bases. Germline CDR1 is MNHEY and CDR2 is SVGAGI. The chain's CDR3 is CASRDRGLEETQYF. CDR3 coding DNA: TGTGCCAGCAGGGACAGGGGGCTCGAGGAGACCCAGTACTTC.

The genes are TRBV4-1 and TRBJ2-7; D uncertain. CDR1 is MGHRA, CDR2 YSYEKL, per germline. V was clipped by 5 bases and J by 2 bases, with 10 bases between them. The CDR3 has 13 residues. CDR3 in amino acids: CASSYLIAYEQYF. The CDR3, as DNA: TGCGCCAGCAGCTACCTGATCGCCTACGAGCAGTACTTC.

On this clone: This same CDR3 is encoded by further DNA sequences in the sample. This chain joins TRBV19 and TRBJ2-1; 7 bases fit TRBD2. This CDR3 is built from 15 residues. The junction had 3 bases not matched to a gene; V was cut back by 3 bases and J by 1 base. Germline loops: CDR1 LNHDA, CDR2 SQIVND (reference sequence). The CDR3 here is CASSILGGSYNEQFF. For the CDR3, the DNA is TGTGCCAGTAGTATTCTCGGGGGGTCCTACAATGAGCAGTTCTTC.